This T cell receptor beta chain is from a study of T-cell reconstitution after alpha-beta-depleted transplantation in children. Overall study results and limits: It was newly produced T cells that mostly accounted for T-cell counts and diversity one year after transplant. Reportedly, roughly two months post-transplant, alpha-beta T cells arose from several hundred expanded graft clones. Surviving thymic progenitors and recipient T cells were the source of high TCRbeta diversity at day 60 in some patients.

A TCRbeta library incorporating unique molecular identifiers was prepared. TCRdb re-derived calls from the PCR reads in MiXCR, one entry per CDR3 protein. The table lists just under 150,000 distinct CDR3 sequences, 8% to 10% of them singletons. Concerning this clonotype: No antigen is known for it. This may be a read error, as it is one base from a much larger clone.

This receptor was obtained from a female patient younger than 10 who had a stem cell transplant for congenital amegakaryocytic thrombocytopenia, so the T cells may come from the graft donor. The sequences come from PBMCs, mostly from graft donor cells, collected 180 days after TCRalphabeta/CD19-depleted stem cell transplant.

CDR3: CSVGLSRVGNEQFF. CDR3 sequence (DNA): TGCAGCGTTGGGTTATCGCGGGTGGGCAATGAGCAGTTCTTC. The V call is TRBV29-1, the J call TRBJ2-1; D is possibly TRBD2 (5 bases). With 4 bases removed from V and 6 bases from J, the gap between germline ends came to 16 bases. Germline values: CDR1 SQVTM, CDR2 ANQGSEA. The CDR3 is 14 residues long.